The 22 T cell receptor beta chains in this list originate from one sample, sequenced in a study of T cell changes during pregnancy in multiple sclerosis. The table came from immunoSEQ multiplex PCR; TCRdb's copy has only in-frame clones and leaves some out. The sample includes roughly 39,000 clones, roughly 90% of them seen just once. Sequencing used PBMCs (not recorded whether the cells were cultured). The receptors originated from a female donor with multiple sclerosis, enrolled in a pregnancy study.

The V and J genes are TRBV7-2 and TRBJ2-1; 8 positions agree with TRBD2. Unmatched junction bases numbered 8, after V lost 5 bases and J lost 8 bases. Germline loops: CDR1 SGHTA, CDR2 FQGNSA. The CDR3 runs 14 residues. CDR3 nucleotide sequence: TGTGCCAGCAGCCCCGGGACTAGTATTCATGAGCAGTTCTTC. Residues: CASSPGTSIHEQFF.

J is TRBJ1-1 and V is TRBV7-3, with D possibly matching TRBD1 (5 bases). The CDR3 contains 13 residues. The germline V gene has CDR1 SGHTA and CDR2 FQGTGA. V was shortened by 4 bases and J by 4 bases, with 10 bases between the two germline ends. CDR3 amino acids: CASSSRGSTEAFF. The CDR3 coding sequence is TGTGCCAGCAGCTCCCGGGGGAGCACTGAAGCTTTCTTT.

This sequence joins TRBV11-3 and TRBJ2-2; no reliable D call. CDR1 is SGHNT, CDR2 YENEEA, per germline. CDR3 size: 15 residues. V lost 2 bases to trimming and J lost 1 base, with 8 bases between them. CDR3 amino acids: CASSLSPGNTGELFF. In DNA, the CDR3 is TGTGCCAGCAGCTTATCCCCAGGGAACACCGGGGAGCTGTTTTTT.

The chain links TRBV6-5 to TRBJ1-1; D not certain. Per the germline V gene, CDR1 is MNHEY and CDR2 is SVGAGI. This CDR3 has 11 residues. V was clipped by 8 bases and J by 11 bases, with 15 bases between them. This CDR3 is CASSDGGEAFF. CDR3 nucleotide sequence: TGTGCCAGCTCGGACGGTGGTGAGGCTTTCTTT.

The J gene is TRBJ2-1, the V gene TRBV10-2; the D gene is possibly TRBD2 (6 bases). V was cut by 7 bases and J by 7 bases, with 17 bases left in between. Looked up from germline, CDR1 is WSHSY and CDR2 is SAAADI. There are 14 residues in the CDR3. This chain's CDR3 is CASIRDSAWNEQFF. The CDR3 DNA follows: TGCGCCAGCATTAGGGACTCGGCTTGGAATGAGCAGTTCTTC.

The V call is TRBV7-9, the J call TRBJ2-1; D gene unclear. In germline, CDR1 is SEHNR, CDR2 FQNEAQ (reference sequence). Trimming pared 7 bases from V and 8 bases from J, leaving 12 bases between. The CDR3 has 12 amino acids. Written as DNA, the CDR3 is TGTGCCAGCAACATAGATTACTATGAGCAGTTCTTC. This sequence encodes CASNIDYYEQFF.

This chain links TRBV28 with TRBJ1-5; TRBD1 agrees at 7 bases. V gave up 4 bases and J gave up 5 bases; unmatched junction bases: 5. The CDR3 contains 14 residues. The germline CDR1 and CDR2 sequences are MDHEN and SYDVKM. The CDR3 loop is CASSSLQGDQPQHF. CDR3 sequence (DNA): TGTGCCAGCAGTTCCCTCCAGGGGGATCAGCCCCAGCATTTT.

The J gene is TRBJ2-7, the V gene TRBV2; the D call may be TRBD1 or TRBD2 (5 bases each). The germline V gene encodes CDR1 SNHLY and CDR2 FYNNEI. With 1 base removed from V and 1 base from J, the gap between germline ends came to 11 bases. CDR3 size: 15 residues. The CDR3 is CASSEGTGGSYEQYF. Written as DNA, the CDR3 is TGTGCCAGCAGTGAAGGGACTGGGGGTTCCTACGAGCAGTACTTC.

In DNA, the CDR3 is TGTGCCGGGGGTACAGGGCCCAATCAGCCCCAGCATTTT. This gives the protein CAGGTGPNQPQHF. This chain joins TRBV6-1 and TRBJ1-5; perhaps TRBD1 as D (6 bases). The CDR3 sequence is 13 residues long. The V end was cut by 11 bases, the J end by 3 bases, with 14 bases between. The germline gives CDR1 MNHNS, CDR2 SASEGT.

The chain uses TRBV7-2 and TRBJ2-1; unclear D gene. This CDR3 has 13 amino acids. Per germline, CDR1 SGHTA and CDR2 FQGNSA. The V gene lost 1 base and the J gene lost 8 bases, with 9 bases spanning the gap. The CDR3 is CASSLVRFDEQFF. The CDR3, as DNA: TGTGCCAGCAGCTTAGTGCGATTCGATGAGCAGTTCTTC.

This CDR3 reads CASKIGGQGNQPQHF. The CDR3 DNA reads TGTGCCAGTAAAATTGGGGGCCAGGGCAATCAGCCCCAGCATTTT. The rearrangement uses TRBV19 and TRBJ1-5, with D possibly TRBD1 on 6 matching bases. From germline, CDR1 is LNHDA and CDR2 SQIVND (reference sequence). CDR3 size: 15 residues. With 7 bases removed from V and 2 bases from J, the gap between germline ends came to 15 bases.

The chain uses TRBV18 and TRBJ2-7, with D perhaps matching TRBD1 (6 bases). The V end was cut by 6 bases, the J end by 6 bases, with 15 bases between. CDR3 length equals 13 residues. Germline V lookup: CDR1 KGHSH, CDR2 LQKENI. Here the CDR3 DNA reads TGTGCCAGCTCCCCGAGGGGGTCCCGCGAGCAGTACTTC. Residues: CASSPRGSREQYF.

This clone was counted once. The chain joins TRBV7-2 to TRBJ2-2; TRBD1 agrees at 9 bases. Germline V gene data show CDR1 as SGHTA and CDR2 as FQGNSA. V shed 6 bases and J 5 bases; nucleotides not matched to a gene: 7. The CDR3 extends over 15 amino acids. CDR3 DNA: TGTGCCAGCAGTCTACAGGGGGCGGGTACCGGGGAGCTGTTTTTT. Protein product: CASSLQGAGTGELFF.

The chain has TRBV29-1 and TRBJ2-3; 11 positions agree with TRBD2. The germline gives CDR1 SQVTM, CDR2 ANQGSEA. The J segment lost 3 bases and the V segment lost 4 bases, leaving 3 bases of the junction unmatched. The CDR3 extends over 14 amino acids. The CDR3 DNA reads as TGCAGCGTTGTAGCGGGAGGGAGAACAGATACGCAGTATTTT. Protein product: CSVVAGGRTDTQYF.

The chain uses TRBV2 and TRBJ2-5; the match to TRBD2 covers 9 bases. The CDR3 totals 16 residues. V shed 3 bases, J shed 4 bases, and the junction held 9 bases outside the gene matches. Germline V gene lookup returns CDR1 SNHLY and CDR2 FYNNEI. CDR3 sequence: CASSDLAGGPRETQYF. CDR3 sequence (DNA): TGTGCCAGCAGTGACCTCGCGGGAGGGCCACGAGAGACCCAGTACTTC.

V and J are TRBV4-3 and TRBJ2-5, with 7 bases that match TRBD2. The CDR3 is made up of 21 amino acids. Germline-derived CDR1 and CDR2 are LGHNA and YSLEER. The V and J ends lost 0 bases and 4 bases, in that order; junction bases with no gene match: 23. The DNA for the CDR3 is TGCGCCAGCAGCCAAGATCATTTCACCCGGCTAGCGGATATCATAGGAGAGACCCAGTACTTC. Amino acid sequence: CASSQDHFTRLADIIGETQYF.

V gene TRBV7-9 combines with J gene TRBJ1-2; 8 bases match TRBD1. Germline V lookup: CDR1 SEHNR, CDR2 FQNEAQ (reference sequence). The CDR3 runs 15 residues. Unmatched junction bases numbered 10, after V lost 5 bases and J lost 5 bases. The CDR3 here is CASSHPPRQGYGYTF. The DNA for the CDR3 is TGTGCCAGCAGCCATCCCCCGCGACAGGGGTATGGCTACACCTTC.

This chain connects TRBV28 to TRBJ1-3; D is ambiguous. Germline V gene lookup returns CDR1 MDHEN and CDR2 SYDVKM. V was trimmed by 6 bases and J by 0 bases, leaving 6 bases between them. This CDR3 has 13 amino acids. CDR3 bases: TGTGCCAGCAGGGGCAGCTCTGGAAACACCATATATTTT. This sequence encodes CASRGSSGNTIYF.

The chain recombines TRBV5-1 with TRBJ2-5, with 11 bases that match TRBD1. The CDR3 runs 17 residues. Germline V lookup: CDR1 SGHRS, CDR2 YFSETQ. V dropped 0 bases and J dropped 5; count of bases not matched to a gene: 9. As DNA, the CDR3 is TGCGCCAGCAGCTTGGGGACAGGGGGCGCCTTAGGTGAGACCCAGTACTTC. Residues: CASSLGTGGALGETQYF.

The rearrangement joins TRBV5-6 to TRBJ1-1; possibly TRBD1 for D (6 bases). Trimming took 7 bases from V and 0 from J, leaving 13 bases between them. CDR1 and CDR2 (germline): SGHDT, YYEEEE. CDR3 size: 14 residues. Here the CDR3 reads CASRLGGMNTEAFF. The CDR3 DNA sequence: TGTGCCAGCCGGTTGGGGGGCATGAACACTGAAGCTTTCTTT.

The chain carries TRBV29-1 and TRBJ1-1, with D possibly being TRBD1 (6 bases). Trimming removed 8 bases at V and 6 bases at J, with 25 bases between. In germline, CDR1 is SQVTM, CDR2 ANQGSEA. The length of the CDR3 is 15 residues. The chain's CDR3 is CSIFTGTPGRAEAFF. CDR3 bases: TGCAGCATATTTACCGGGACACCCGGAAGGGCTGAAGCTTTCTTT.

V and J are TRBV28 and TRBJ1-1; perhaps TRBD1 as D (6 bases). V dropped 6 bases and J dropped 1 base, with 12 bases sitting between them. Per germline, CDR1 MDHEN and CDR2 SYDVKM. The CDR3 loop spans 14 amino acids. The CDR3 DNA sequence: TGTGCCAGCAGCTCCTCACAGGGGAACACTGAAGCTTTCTTT. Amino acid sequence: CASSSSQGNTEAFF.